The 26 T cell receptor beta chains in this list originate from one sample, sequenced in a study of cytomegalovirus exposure and HLA in healthy donors (dated by TCRdb to the late 2010s). Library prep was done by the immunoSEQ multiplex PCR assay. A mixture of 60 forward primers for TCR Vbeta segments and 13 reverse primers for TCR Jbeta segments was used in the multiplex PCR. TCRdb holds this immuneACCESS table with in-frame rearrangements only. Some clones are missing; in checked studies, unresolved V genes explain under half, and the rest has no known cause. Across this sample there are about 130,000 clones, with approximately 81% seen only once. The top ten clones comprise 0.7% of the sample. The sample consisted of PBMCs. These receptor sequences come from a man between 18 and 29 years old in good health and CMV-seronegative.

V usage is TRBV7-2 and J usage is TRBJ2-7, with D hard to call. Germline loops: CDR1 SGHTA, CDR2 FQGNSA. This CDR3 has 15 amino acids. Trimming took 2 bases from V and 2 from J, leaving 13 bases between them. CDR3 in DNA: TGTGCCAGCAGCTTATTCTCATCCGGTCCCTACGAGCAGTACTTC. Translation: CASSLFSSGPYEQYF.

The CDR3 nucleotides are TGCGCCAGTCAAACAGGCGCTGAAGCTTTCTTT. Translating it yields CASQTGAEAFF. The chain links TRBV5-1 to TRBJ1-1, with D possibly matching TRBD1 (5 bases). This CDR3 contains 11 residues. V lost 8 bases, J lost 6 bases, and 11 bases lay in between. Per the germline V gene, CDR1 is SGHRS and CDR2 is YFSETQ.

V usage is TRBV4-3 and J usage is TRBJ2-6, with D perhaps TRBD1 (6 bases). The CDR3 has 18 amino acids. V lost 0 bases, J lost 0 bases, and 12 bases lay in between. Germline CDR1 reads LGHNA; CDR2 reads YSLEER. CDR3 DNA: TGCGCCAGCAGCCAAGAGCCCTGGGGGCGCTCTGGGGCCAACGTCCTGACTTTC. It encodes CASSQEPWGRSGANVLTF.

The gene calls are TRBV2 and TRBJ1-6; perhaps TRBD1 as D (6 bases). The length of the CDR3 is 15 residues. In germline, CDR1 is SNHLY, CDR2 FYNNEI. Trimming removed 7 bases at V and 10 bases at J, with 20 bases between. In DNA, the CDR3 is TGTGCCAGCACCAGGGGTTACAGGACCCCGTCACCCCTCCACTTT. It translates to CASTRGYRTPSPLHF.

The V and J genes are TRBV30 and TRBJ1-2, with 9 bases that match TRBD1. The ends lost 5 bases at V and 0 bases at J; junction bases unmatched: 7. Per the germline V gene, CDR1 is GTSNPN and CDR2 is SVGIG (reference sequence). This CDR3 contains 15 residues. As DNA, the CDR3 is TGTGCCTGGTGGGGGACAGGGTTAACTAACTATGGCTACACCTTC. Protein sequence: CAWWGTGLTNYGYTF.

V is TRBV5-6 and J is TRBJ1-1; no reliable D call. In germline, CDR1 is SGHDT, CDR2 YYEEEE. Trimming removed 0 bases at V and 4 bases at J, with 13 bases between. The CDR3 has 15 amino acids. The CDR3: CASSLVAVYVTEAFF. The CDR3 bases are TGTGCCAGCAGCTTGGTAGCAGTTTATGTCACTGAAGCTTTCTTT. The entire variable domain, with the rest obtained from reference TRBV5-6 and TRBJ1-1, is as follows: DAGVTQSPTHLIKTRGQQVTLRCSPKSGHDTVSWYQQALGQGPQFIFQYYEEEERQRGNFPDRFSGHQFPNYSSELNVNALLLGDSALYLCASSLVAVYVTEAFFGQGTRLTVV.

The chain has TRBV7-9 and TRBJ1-2, with 9 bases that match TRBD1. There are 14 residues in the CDR3. CDR1 is SEHNR and CDR2 is FQNEAQ in the germline V gene (reference sequence). J was trimmed by 8 bases and V by 0 bases; bases with no gene match: 4. CDR3 nucleotides: TGTGCCAGCAGCTTAGCGGGACAGGGTTTGGGCTACACCTTC. Encoded protein: CASSLAGQGLGYTF.

V is TRBV5-6 and J is TRBJ1-1; tentative D call: TRBD1 (6 bases). Per the germline V gene, CDR1 is SGHDT and CDR2 is YYEEEE. CDR3 length equals 18 residues. V was pared by 0 bases and J by 1 base, with 19 bases between. The CDR3 coding sequence is TGTGCCAGCAGCTTGGATTCCCCCTCGTCAGGGGAGAACACTGAAGCTTTCTTT. Translating gives CASSLDSPSSGENTEAFF.

This chain joins TRBV10-3 and TRBJ2-7, with 7 nucleotides matching TRBD1. The germline gives CDR1 ENHRY, CDR2 SYGVKD. Germline trimming cut 4 bases from V and 4 bases from J; bases unmatched to any gene: 13. The CDR3 spans 16 residues. CDR3 nucleotide sequence: TGTGCCATCAGTGGGCCTGACAGAAAACAGGGGTACGAGCAGTACTTC. This translates into CAISGPDRKQGYEQYF.

This sequence joins TRBV19 and TRBJ2-3; the match to TRBD2 covers 7 bases. The CDR3 spans 16 residues. The J segment lost 2 bases and the V segment lost 5 bases, leaving 10 bases of the junction unmatched. Germline CDR1 and CDR2: LNHDA and SQIVND (reference sequence). The CDR3 spells CASSPWTRTITDTQYF. The CDR3 DNA follows: TGTGCCAGTAGTCCATGGACTAGGACTATCACAGATACGCAGTATTTT.

This clone was recorded only once. V and J are TRBV5-1 and TRBJ2-5; D may be TRBD1 (6 bases). The CDR3 spans 13 residues. Per germline, CDR1 SGHRS and CDR2 YFSETQ. The V end lost 2 bases, the J end lost 4 bases, and 9 bases lay between the germline ends. The CDR3 spells CASSFSGVETQYF. CDR3 nucleotide sequence: TGCGCCAGCAGCTTCTCAGGGGTAGAGACCCAGTACTTC.

The rearrangement links TRBV6-6 to TRBJ2-7; possibly TRBD1 for D (6 bases). The CDR3 totals 15 residues. Looked up from germline, CDR1 is MNHNY and CDR2 is SVGAGI (reference sequence). The ends were cut back, 2 bases at V and 0 bases at J, with 11 bases in the middle. CDR3 loop: CASSYADRPSYEQYF. DNA for the CDR3: TGTGCCAGCAGTTACGCGGACAGACCCTCCTACGAGCAGTACTTC.

This clone was seen a handful of times. DNA of the CDR3: TGTGCCAGCAGTGAAGCGGGGACAGTCTATAGCAATCAGCCCCAGCATTTT. As protein: CASSEAGTVYSNQPQHF. This chain links TRBV2 with TRBJ1-5, with 7 bases that match TRBD1. V lost 0 bases, J lost 0 bases, and 5 bases stayed unmatched. Germline loops: CDR1 SNHLY, CDR2 FYNNEI. This CDR3 region has 17 residues.

This clone showed up just once. The genes are TRBV5-1 and TRBJ2-7, with D tentatively TRBD1 (6 bases). From germline, CDR1 is SGHRS and CDR2 YFSETQ. This CDR3 is built from 15 residues. V was trimmed by 4 bases and J by 2 bases, leaving 16 bases between them. The CDR3 DNA reads as TGCGCCAGCAGCGTAGAGACAGGTACAACCTACGAGCAGTACTTC. The encoded protein is CASSVETGTTYEQYF. The variable domain in full, completed from reference TRBV5-1 and TRBJ2-7, reads KAGVTQTPRYLIKTRGQQVTLSCSPISGHRSVSWYQQTPGQGLQFLFEYFSETQRNKGNFPGRFSGRQFSNSRSEMNVSTLELGDSALYLCASSVETGTTYEQYFGPGTRLTVT.

The CDR3 coding sequence is TGTGCCAGCAGCACCTTACGGGACATGGACTATGGCTACACCTTC. Protein product: CASSTLRDMDYGYTF. The rearrangement uses TRBV5-8 and TRBJ1-2; TRBD1 is a possible D gene (6 bases). Germline V gene lookup returns CDR1 SGHTS and CDR2 YDEGEE. CDR3 size: 15 residues. Trimming took 4 bases from V and 3 from J, leaving 16 bases between them. The variable domain in full, with the rest retrieved from reference TRBV5-8 and TRBJ1-2, is EAGVTQSPTHLIKTRGQQATLRCSPISGHTSVYWYQQALGLGLQFLLWYDEGEERNRGNFPPRFSGRQFPNYSSELNVNALELEDSALYLCASSTLRDMDYGYTFGSGTRLTVV.

This clone was observed once. The J gene is TRBJ2-6, the V gene TRBV18; 7 positions agree with TRBD1. Trimming took 5 bases from V and 0 from J; bases not matched to a gene: 7. Germline loops: CDR1 KGHSH, CDR2 LQKENI. The CDR3 runs to 17 residues. As DNA, the CDR3 is TGTGCCAGCTCAATGACAGGGATCGACTCTGGGGCCAACGTCCTGACTTTC. This translates into CASSMTGIDSGANVLTF.

This clone was seen only a few times. The chain recombines TRBV15 with TRBJ2-5; D is possibly TRBD1 (6 bases). The germline V gene has CDR1 LNHNV and CDR2 YYDKDF (reference sequence). CDR3 length: 14 amino acids. Trimming cost V 3 bases and J 5 bases, with 13 bases left between them. The CDR3 is CATSSTGLDETQYF. CDR3 DNA sequence: TGTGCCACCAGCAGTACAGGGCTGGATGAGACCCAGTACTTC. Complete variable domain (other parts from reference TRBV15 and TRBJ2-5): DAMVIQNPRYQVTQFGKPVTLSCSQTLNHNVMYWYQQKSSQAPKLLFHYYDKDFNNEADTPDNFQSRRPNTSFCFLDIRSPGLGDTAMYLCATSSTGLDETQYFGPGTRLLVL.

This chain uses TRBV28 with TRBJ2-2; D is possibly TRBD2 (6 bases). CDR1 MDHEN and CDR2 SYDVKM come from the germline V gene. There are 16 residues in the CDR3. V dropped 2 bases and J dropped 6 bases, with 16 bases sitting between them. CDR3 sequence reads: CASSLPQPTSPGELFF. As DNA, the CDR3 is TGTGCCAGCAGTTTACCCCAACCTACTAGCCCCGGGGAGCTGTTTTTT.

The sample holds a few counts of this clone. The chain has TRBV9 and TRBJ2-7; TRBD1 matches 7 bases. CDR1 is SGDLS, CDR2 YYNGEE, per germline. The length of the CDR3 is 14 residues. With 4 bases clipped from V and 1 base from J, the junction kept 5 bases outside the gene matches. In nucleotides, the CDR3 is TGTGCCAGCAGCACCCGGGACAGTTCCTACGAGCAGTACTTC. Its translation is CASSTRDSSYEQYF. Full variable domain (missing parts from reference TRBV9 and TRBJ2-7): DSGVTQTPKHLITATGQRVTLRCSPRSGDLSVYWYQQSLDQGLQFLIQYYNGEERAKGNILERFSAQQFPDLHSELNLSSLELGDSALYFCASSTRDSSYEQYFGPGTRLTVT.

The chain joins TRBV29-1 to TRBJ1-1; possibly TRBD1 for D (6 bases). The CDR3 is 12 amino acids. Germline CDR1 and CDR2: SQVTM and ANQGSEA. CDR3 nucleotides: TGCAGATTGCCCTGGGGGCACACTGAAGCTTTCTTT. It yields the protein CRLPWGHTEAFF.

The chain has TRBV2 and TRBJ1-1; D possibly corresponds to TRBD1 (6 bases). The CDR3 loop spans 17 amino acids. Trimming removed 6 bases at V and 2 bases at J, with 22 bases between. CDR1 is SNHLY and CDR2 is FYNNEI in the germline V gene. The CDR3 region is CASSAPGEGFQNTEAFF. Written as DNA, the CDR3 is TGTGCCAGCAGCGCCCCAGGGGAAGGGTTCCAAAACACTGAAGCTTTCTTT.

This chain joins TRBV2 and TRBJ1-3; no clear D gene. The CDR3 is 15 residues long. The germline V and J ends were trimmed by 3 bases and 0 bases, with 9 bases remaining between them. CDR1 is SNHLY, CDR2 FYNNEI, per germline. The DNA for the CDR3 is TGTGCCAGCAGTGACGGAGTATACTCTGGAAACACCATATATTTT. This translates into CASSDGVYSGNTIYF.

The V and J genes are TRBV10-2 and TRBJ1-5; D gene unclear. The CDR3 is 14 residues long. V was cut by 3 bases and J by 9 bases, with 15 bases left in between. CDR1 is WSHSY, CDR2 SAAADI, per germline. CDR3 sequence (DNA): TGCGCCAGCAGTGATAGAGGGAGCCTTGTGCCCCAGCATTTT. It codes for CASSDRGSLVPQHF.

J is TRBJ2-1 and V is TRBV2; TRBD1 matches at 8 bases. V lost 5 bases and J lost 7; bases outside the gene matches: 10. The CDR3 has 15 residues. Germline V gene data show CDR1 as SNHLY and CDR2 as FYNNEI. The chain's CDR3 is CASSFLGQGKNEQFF. CDR3 nucleotides: TGTGCCAGCAGTTTTTTAGGACAGGGAAAGAATGAGCAGTTCTTC.

This clone was seen a handful of times. V is TRBV7-8 and J is TRBJ1-1; a weak D match, TRBD1 (6 bases). Per the germline V gene, CDR1 is SGHVS and CDR2 is FQNEAQ. V was shortened by 5 bases and J by 0 bases, with 13 bases between the two germline ends. This CDR3 is built from 15 residues. CDR3 DNA: TGTGCCAGCAGCCCAGGGGCGAACATGAACACTGAAGCTTTCTTT. This translates into CASSPGANMNTEAFF.

The J gene is TRBJ2-7, the V gene TRBV7-2; D is perhaps TRBD2 (7 bases). Germline CDR1 and CDR2: SGHTA and FQGNSA. V gave up 3 bases and J gave up 2 bases, with 11 bases separating them. The CDR3 runs to 14 residues. The CDR3, as DNA: TGTGCCAGCAGCTTGAGAGGGGGGGCCTACGAGCAGTACTTC. Protein product: CASSLRGGAYEQYF.